This T cell receptor beta chain originates from a study of shared clonotypes between healthy human individuals. Libraries were prepared by immunoSEQ multiplex PCR; TCRdb keeps only in-frame clonotypes and omits some of them. The sample lists under 1,900,000 clones; 98% were seen once. The V gene lost 5 bases and the J gene lost 2 bases, with 9 bases spanning the gap. Germline V gene lookup returns CDR1 MNHEY and CDR2 SMNVEV (reference sequence). CDR3 length: 14 residues. The receptor's source is a man younger than 45 in good health. The sequencing input was naive CD4+ T cells sorted from blood. The subset denotes: CD45RA+ positively selected. The chain carries TRBV27 and TRBJ2-2; D unclear. CDR3 amino acids: CASSIRQNTGELFF. The DNA for the CDR3 is TGTGCCAGCAGTATCCGACAAAACACCGGGGAGCTGTTTTTT.